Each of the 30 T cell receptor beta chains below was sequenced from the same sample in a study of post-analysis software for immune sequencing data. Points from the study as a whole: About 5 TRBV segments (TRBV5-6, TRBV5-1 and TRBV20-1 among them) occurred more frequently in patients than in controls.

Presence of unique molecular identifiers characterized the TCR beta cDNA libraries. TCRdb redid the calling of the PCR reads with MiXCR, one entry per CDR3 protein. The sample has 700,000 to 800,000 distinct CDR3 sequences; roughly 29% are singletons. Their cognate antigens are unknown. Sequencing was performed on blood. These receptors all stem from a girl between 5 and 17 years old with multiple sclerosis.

CDR3 DNA: TGTGCCAGCAGTGGAAGACCGGAGGGGGACACTGAAGCTTTCTTT. It is translated as CASSGRPEGDTEAFF. The chain recombines TRBV2 with TRBJ1-1; TRBD1 is a possible D gene (6 bases). The V gene's germline CDR1 is SNHLY and CDR2 FYNNEI. CDR3 length equals 15 residues. With 4 bases removed from V and 3 bases from J, the gap between germline ends came to 15 bases. The full variable domain, in which reference TRBV2 and TRBJ1-1 provide the parts outside the CDR3, is EPEVTQTPSHQVTQMGQEVILRCVPISNHLYFYWYRQILGQKVEFLVSFYNNEISEKSEIFDDQFSVERPDGSNFTLKIRSTKLEDSAMYFCASSGRPEGDTEAFFGQGTRLTVV.

The DNA for the CDR3 is TGTGCCAGCAGTGTCGGGACAGGGTACACAGATACGCAGTATTTT. It specifies CASSVGTGYTDTQYF. This rearrangement joins TRBV28 to TRBJ2-3; 9 bases are shared with TRBD1. The germline gives CDR1 MDHEN, CDR2 SYDVKM. CDR3 length: 15 residues. The ends lost 5 bases at V and 2 bases at J; junction bases unmatched: 5.

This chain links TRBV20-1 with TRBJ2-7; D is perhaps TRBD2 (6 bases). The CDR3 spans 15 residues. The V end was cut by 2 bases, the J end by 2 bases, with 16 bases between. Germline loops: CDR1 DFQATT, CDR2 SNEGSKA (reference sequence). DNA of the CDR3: TGCAGTGCTAGAACCCCCTTCGGACTAACCTACGAGCAGTACTTC. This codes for CSARTPFGLTYEQYF.

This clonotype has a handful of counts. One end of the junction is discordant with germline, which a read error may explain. DNA of the CDR3: TGTGCCAGCAGTGCAGGGGGCCCCTACGAGCAGTACTTC. Its translation is CASSAGGPYEQYF. This sequence joins TRBV5-1 and TRBJ2-7; 8 bases map to TRBD1. Looked up from germline, CDR1 is SGHRS and CDR2 is YFSETQ. This CDR3 has 13 amino acids.

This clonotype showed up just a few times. CDR3 in DNA: TGTGCCATCAGTGATTGGACAGGGGACTATGGCTACACCTTC. Its protein is CAISDWTGDYGYTF. This sequence joins TRBV10-3 and TRBJ1-2; 9 bases line up with TRBD1. V lost 3 bases to trimming and J lost 3 bases; unmatched junction nucleotides: 2. Germline V CDR1 and CDR2: ENHRY, SYGVKD. The CDR3 runs 14 residues.

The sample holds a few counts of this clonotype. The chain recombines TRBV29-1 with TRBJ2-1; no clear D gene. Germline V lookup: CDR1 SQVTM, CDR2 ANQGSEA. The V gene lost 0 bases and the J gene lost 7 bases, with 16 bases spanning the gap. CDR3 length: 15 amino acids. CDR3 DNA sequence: TGCAGCGTTGAAGATTCAGAAAGTAGACCTAATGAGCAGTTCTTC. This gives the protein CSVEDSESRPNEQFF.

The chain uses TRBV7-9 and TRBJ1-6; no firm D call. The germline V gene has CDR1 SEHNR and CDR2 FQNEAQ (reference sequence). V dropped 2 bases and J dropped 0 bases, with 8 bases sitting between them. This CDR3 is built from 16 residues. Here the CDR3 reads CASSLLTSSYNSPLHF. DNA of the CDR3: TGTGCCAGCAGCTTACTCACGAGCTCCTATAATTCACCCCTCCACTTT.

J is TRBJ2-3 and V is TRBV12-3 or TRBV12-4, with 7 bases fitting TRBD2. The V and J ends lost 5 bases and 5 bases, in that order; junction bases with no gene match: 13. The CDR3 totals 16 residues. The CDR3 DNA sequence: TGTGCCAGCAGTCTTCGTCTAGCGGTGGCGGAAGATACGCAGTATTTT. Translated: CASSLRLAVAEDTQYF.

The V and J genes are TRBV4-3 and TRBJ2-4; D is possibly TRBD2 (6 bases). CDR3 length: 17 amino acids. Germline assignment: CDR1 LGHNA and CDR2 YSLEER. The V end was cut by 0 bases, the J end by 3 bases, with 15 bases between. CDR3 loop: CASSQDPTGDGKNIQYF. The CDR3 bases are TGCGCCAGCAGCCAAGATCCTACGGGAGATGGCAAAAACATTCAGTACTTC.

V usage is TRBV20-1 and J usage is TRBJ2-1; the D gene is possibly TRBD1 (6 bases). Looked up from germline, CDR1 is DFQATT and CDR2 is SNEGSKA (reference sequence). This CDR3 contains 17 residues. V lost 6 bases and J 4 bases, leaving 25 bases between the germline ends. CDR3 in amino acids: CSAIKTFDRQRYNEQFF. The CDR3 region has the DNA TGCAGTGCCATAAAAACCTTCGACAGGCAAAGATACAATGAGCAGTTCTTC.

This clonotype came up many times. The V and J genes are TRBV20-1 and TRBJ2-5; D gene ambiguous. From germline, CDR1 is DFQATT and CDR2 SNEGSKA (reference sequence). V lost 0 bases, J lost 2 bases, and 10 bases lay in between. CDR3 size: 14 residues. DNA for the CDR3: TGCAGTGCTAGAGATCGGGTACCTCAAGAGACCCAGTACTTC. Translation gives CSARDRVPQETQYF.

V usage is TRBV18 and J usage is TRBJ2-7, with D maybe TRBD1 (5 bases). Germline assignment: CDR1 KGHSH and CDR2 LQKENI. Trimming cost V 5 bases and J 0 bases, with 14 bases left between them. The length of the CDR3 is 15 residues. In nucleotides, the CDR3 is TGTGCCAGCTCAACCAAGGGGCCACCCTCCTACGAGCAGTACTTC. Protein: CASSTKGPPSYEQYF.

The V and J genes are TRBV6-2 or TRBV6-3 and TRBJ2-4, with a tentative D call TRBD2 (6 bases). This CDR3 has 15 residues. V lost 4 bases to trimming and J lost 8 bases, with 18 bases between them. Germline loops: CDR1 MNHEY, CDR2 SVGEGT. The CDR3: CASSLLRGGMDIQYF. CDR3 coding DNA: TGTGCCAGCAGTTTGCTGCGGGGTGGTATGGACATTCAGTACTTC.

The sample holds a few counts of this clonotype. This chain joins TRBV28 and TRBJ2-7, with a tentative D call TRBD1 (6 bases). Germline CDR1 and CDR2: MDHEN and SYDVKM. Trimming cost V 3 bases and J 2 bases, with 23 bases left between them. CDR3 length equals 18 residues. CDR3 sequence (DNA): TGTGCCAGCAGTTTCTCGGTGAACGATGAGGGGGTCCCCTACGAGCAGTACTTC. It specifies CASSFSVNDEGVPYEQYF.

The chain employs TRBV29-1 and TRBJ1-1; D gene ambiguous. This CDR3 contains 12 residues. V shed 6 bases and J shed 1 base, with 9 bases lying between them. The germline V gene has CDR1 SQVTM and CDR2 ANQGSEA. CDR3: CSVAYTNTEAFF. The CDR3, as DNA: TGCAGCGTCGCTTACACGAACACTGAAGCTTTCTTT.

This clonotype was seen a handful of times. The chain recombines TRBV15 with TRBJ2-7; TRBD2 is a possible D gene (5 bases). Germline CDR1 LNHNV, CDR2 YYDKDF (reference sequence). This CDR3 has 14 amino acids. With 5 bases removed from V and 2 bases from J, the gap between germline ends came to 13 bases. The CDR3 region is CATSDPGNPYEQYF. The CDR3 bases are TGTGCCACCAGCGATCCCGGGAACCCCTACGAGCAGTACTTC.

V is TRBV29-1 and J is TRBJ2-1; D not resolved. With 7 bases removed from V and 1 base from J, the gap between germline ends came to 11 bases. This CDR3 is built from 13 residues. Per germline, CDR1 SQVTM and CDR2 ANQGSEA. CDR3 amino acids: CSAQGDSYNEQFF. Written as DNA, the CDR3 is TGCAGCGCGCAAGGAGATTCCTACAATGAGCAGTTCTTC.

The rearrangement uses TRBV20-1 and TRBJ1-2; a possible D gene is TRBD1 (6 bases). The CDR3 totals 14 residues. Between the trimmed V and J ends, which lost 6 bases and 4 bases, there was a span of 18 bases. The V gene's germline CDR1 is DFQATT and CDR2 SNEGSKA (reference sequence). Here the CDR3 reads CSARNRDKTYGYTF. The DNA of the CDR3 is TGCAGTGCCCGGAACCGGGACAAGACCTATGGCTACACCTTC.

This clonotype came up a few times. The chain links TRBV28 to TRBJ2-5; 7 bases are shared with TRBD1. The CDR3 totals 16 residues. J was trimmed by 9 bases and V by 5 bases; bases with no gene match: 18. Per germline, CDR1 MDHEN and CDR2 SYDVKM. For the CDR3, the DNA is TGTGCCAGCAGTCCGACCCGGGGACAGCCCGTTCGTTCCCAGTACTTC. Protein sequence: CASSPTRGQPVRSQYF.

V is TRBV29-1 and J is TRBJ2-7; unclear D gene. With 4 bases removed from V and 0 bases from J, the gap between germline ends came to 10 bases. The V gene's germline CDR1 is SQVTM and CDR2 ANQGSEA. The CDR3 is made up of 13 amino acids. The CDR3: CSVVTAGSYEQYF. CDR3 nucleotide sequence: TGCAGCGTTGTCACGGCAGGCTCCTACGAGCAGTACTTC.

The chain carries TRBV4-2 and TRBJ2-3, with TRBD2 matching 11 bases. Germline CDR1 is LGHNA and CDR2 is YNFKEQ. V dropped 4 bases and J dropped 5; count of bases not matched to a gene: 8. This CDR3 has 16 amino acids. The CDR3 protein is CASSRLLAGDQDTQYF. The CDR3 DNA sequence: TGTGCCAGCAGCCGCCTACTAGCGGGGGATCAAGATACGCAGTATTTT.

The CDR3 nucleotides are TGTGCCAGCAGCTTATTACCAGCGGGAGGTCGGGACGAGCAGTACTTC. Translation gives CASSLLPAGGRDEQYF. The chain joins TRBV7-2 to TRBJ2-7; TRBD2 aligns across 9 bases. The CDR3 has 16 residues. Germline-derived CDR1 and CDR2 are SGHTA and FQGNSA. With V trimmed by 2 bases and J by 5 bases, 10 bases remained unmatched. Supplemented by reference TRBV7-2 and TRBJ2-7, the full variable domain reads GAGVSQSPSNKVTEKGKDVELRCDPISGHTALYWYRQSLGQGLEFLIYFQGNSAPDKSGLPSDRFSAERTGGSVSTLTIQRTQQEDSAVYLCASSLLPAGGRDEQYFGPGTRLTVT.

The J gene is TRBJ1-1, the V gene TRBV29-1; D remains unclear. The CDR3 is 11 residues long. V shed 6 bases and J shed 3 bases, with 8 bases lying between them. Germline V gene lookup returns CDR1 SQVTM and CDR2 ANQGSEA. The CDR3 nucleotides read TGCAGCGTGCTGATTTACACTGAAGCTTTCTTT. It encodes CSVLIYTEAFF.

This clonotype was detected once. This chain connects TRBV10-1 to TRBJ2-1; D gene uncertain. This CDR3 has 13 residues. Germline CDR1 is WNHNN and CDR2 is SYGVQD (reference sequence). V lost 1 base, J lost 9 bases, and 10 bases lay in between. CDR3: CASSEYRVGEQFF. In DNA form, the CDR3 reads TGCGCCAGCAGTGAGTATCGAGTCGGTGAGCAGTTCTTC.

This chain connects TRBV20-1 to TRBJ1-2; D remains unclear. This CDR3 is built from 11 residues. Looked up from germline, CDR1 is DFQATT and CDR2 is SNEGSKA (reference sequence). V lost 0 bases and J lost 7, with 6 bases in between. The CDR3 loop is CSARDPSGYTF. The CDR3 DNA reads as TGCAGTGCTAGAGATCCAAGTGGCTACACCTTC.

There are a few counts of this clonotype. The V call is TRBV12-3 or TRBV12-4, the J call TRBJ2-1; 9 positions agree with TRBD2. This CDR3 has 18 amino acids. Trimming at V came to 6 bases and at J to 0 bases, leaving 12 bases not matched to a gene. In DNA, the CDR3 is TGTGCCAGCAGGCCGCGGGGGGGGAGTGAGAGCTCCTACAATGAGCAGTTCTTC. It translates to CASRPRGGSESSYNEQFF.

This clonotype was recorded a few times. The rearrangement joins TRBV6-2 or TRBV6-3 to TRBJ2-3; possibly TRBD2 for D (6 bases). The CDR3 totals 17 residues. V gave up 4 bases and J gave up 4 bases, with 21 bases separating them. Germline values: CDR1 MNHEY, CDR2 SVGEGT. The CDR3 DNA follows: TGTGCCAGCAGTTCAACCTACGCGGGGTTCACCCCAGATACGCAGTATTTT. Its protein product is CASSSTYAGFTPDTQYF.

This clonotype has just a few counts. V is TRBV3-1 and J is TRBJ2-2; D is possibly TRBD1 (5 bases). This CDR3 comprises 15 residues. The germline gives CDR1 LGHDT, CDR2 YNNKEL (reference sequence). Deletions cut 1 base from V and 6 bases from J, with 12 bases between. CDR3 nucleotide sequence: TGTGCCAGCAGCCAAGTCCCTGGGGCCCCCGGGGAGCTGTTTTTT. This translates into CASSQVPGAPGELFF.

This CDR3 is CAGGPTGHYGYTF. CDR3 nucleotides: TGTGCCGGCGGACCGACAGGGCACTATGGCTACACCTTC. The rearrangement links TRBV28 to TRBJ1-2; 7 bases fit TRBD1. The length of the CDR3 is 13 residues. From germline, CDR1 is MDHEN and CDR2 SYDVKM. The V and J ends lost 11 bases and 3 bases, in that order; junction bases with no gene match: 9.

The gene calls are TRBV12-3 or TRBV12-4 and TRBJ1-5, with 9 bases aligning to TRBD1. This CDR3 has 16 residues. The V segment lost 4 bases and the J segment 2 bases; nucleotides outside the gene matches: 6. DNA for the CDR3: TGTGCCAGCAGTTCCCGGACAGGGGAAGGCAATCAGCCCCAGCATTTT. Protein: CASSSRTGEGNQPQHF.